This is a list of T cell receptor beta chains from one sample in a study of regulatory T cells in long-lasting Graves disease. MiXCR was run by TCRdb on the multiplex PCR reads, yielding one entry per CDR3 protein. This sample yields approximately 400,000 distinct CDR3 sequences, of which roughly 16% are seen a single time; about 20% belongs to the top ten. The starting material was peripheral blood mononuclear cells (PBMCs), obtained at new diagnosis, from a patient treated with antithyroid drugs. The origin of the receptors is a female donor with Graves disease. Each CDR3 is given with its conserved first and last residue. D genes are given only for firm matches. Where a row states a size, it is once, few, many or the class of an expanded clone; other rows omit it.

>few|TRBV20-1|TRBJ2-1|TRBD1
CSAPTTGTVYNEQFF
TGCAGTGCTCCTACTACCGGGACAGTCTACAATGAGCAGTTCTTC
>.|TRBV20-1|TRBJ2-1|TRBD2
CSARLTSGSRNEQFF
TGCAGTGCTAGACTGACTAGCGGGAGTCGGAATGAGCAGTTCTTC
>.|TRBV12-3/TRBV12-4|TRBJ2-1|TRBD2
CASSPPGGGNEQFF
TGTGCCAGCAGCCCCCCCGGGGGGGGGAATGAGCAGTTCTTC
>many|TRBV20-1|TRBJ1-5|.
CSARFGLQPQHF
TGCAGTGCTAGATTTGGACTTCAGCCCCAGCATTTT
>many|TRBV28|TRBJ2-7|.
CASRAGTAPTYEQYF
TGTGCCAGCAGAGCCGGGACCGCACCCACCTACGAGCAGTACTTC
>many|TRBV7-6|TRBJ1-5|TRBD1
CASQGASNQPQHF
TGTGCCAGCCAGGGGGCCTCGAATCAGCCCCAGCATTTT
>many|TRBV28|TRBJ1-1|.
CASSFVRLKSTEAFF
TGTGCCAGCAGTTTCGTCCGGTTAAAGAGCACTGAAGCTTTCTTT
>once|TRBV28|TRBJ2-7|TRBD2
CASSPVSGLASGYEQYF
TGTGCCAGCAGTCCCGTCTCGGGTTTGGCTAGCGGCTACGAGCAGTACTTC
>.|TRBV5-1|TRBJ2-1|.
CASKAGAESGEQFF
TGCGCCAGCAAGGCGGGGGCTGAATCGGGTGAGCAGTTCTTC
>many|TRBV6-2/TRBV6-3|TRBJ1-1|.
CASSEDGMAFF
TGTGCCAGCAGTGAAGATGGCATGGCTTTCTTT
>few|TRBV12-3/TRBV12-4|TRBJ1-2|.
CASSIRPTGYTF
TGTGCCAGCAGTATTCGTCCAACCGGCTACACCTTC
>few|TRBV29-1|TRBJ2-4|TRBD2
CSVTYTAGVGNIQYF
TGCAGCGTTACCTATACTGCGGGAGTCGGAAACATTCAGTACTTC
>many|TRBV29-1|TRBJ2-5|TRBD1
CSVERTGGVETQYF
TGCAGCGTAGAGCGGACAGGGGGTGTGGAGACCCAGTACTTC
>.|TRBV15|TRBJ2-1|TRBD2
CATSRDQLRGYNEQFF
TGTGCCACCAGCAGAGATCAGTTGCGGGGGTACAATGAGCAGTTCTTC
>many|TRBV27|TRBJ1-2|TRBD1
CASSLQPGTVNYGYTF
TGTGCCAGCAGTCTCCAACCCGGGACAGTGAACTATGGCTACACCTTC
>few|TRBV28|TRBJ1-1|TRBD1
CASRRGGQGARRVNTEAFF
TGTGCCAGCAGGCGAGGCGGCCAGGGGGCCAGGAGGGTGAACACTGAAGCTTTCTTT
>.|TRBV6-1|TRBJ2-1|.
CASSDSLNNEQFF
TGTGCCAGCAGTGACTCTCTAAACAATGAGCAGTTCTTC
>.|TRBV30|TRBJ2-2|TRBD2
CAWSVLLAGVTGELFF
TGTGCCTGGAGTGTACTGCTAGCGGGAGTAACCGGGGAGCTGTTTTTT
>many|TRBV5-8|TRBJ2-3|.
CASSLARGSSTDTQYF
TGTGCCAGCAGCTTGGCGCGCGGTTCTAGCACAGATACGCAGTATTTT
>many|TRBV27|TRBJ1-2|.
CASARRDLANYGYTF
TGTGCCAGCGCCCGACGAGACTTGGCTAACTATGGCTACACCTTC
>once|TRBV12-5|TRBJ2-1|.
CASGLQSLRAGVYNNEQFF
TGTGCTAGTGGTCTACAGAGCCTAAGAGCGGGCGTTTATAATAATGAGCAGTTCTTC
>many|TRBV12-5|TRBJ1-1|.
CASGLGGGTWNTEAFF
TGTGCTAGTGGTTTGGGGGGCGGAACATGGAACACTGAAGCTTTCTTT
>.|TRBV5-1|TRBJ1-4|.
CASSFLGYHNEKLFF
TGCGCCAGCAGCTTTTTGGGGTACCATAATGAAAAACTGTTTTTT
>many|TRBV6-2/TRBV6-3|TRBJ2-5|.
CASSYSELGRETQYF
TGTGCCAGCAGTTACTCGGAGCTAGGGAGAGAGACCCAGTACTTC
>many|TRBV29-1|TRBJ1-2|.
CSVSGDYGYTF
TGCAGCGTTTCGGGGGACTATGGCTACACCTTC
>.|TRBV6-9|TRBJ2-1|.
CASSYFSGSDNEQFF
TGTGCCAGCAGTTACTTTTCGGGGAGTGACAATGAGCAGTTCTTC